These 23 T cell receptor beta chains were sequenced from one sample in a study of control samples from healthy donors and cancer patients. The method was immunoSEQ multiplex PCR; TCRdb's version includes in-frame clones alone and lacks a portion of them. The table shows roughly 130,000 clones, with about 93% occurring only once. The sample consisted of blood. The receptors were gathered from a man aged 18 to 35 in good health.

V gene TRBV25-1 combines with J gene TRBJ2-2; the D gene is possibly TRBD1 (6 bases). The V end was cut by 10 bases, the J end by 2 bases, with 11 bases between. The CDR3 has 13 residues. Germline V gene sequence: CDR1 MGHDK, CDR2 SYGVNS. CDR3 region: CAMGDTNTGELFF. In DNA, the CDR3 is TGTGCCATGGGGGACACCAACACCGGGGAGCTGTTTTTT.

V and J are TRBV6-5 and TRBJ2-5; D uncertain. Germline V gene sequence: CDR1 MNHEY, CDR2 SVGAGI. Trimming stripped 6 bases from V and 1 base from J, with 3 bases between. The CDR3 has 11 amino acids. In nucleotides, the CDR3 is TGTGCCAGCAGGCTCCAAGAGACCCAGTACTTC. Translating it yields CASRLQETQYF.

The V and J genes are TRBV20-1 and TRBJ2-3; perhaps TRBD2 as D (5 bases). The ends were cut back, 3 bases at V and 1 base at J, with 17 bases in the middle. The CDR3 covers 16 residues. The V gene's germline CDR1 is DFQATT and CDR2 SNEGSKA (reference sequence). This CDR3 reads CSASRGPADGTDTQYF. DNA of the CDR3: TGCAGTGCTAGTCGGGGTCCTGCTGACGGCACAGATACGCAGTATTTT.

The V call is TRBV5-6, the J call TRBJ2-2, with TRBD2 matching over 12 bases. V was clipped by 5 bases and J by 4 bases; unmatched bases: 15. The CDR3 length is 19 residues. Germline V gene data show CDR1 as SGHDT and CDR2 as YYEEEE. The chain's CDR3 is CASRRRLLAGGPPTGELFF. Here the CDR3 DNA reads TGTGCCAGCAGACGACGCCTACTAGCGGGGGGACCTCCCACCGGGGAGCTGTTTTTT.

The V call is TRBV7-9, the J call TRBJ2-7; no reliable D call. With 1 base removed from V and 0 bases from J, the gap between germline ends came to 7 bases. Germline values: CDR1 SEHNR, CDR2 FQNEAQ (reference sequence). This CDR3 is built from 14 residues. CDR3 region: CASSLGDASYEQYV. The CDR3 coding sequence is TGTGCCAGCAGCTTAGGAGACGCCTCCTACGAGCAGTACGTC.

The V gene is TRBV18, the J gene TRBJ2-6, with 9 nucleotides matching TRBD1. The CDR3 totals 18 residues. CDR1 is KGHSH and CDR2 is LQKENI in the germline V gene. V lost 3 bases, J lost 0 bases, and 6 bases stayed unmatched. Here the CDR3 DNA reads TGTGCCAGCTCACCGGGACAGGGTTCTCACTCTGGGGCCAACGTCCTGACTTTC. Translating it yields CASSPGQGSHSGANVLTF.

The chain has TRBV5-6 and TRBJ1-2; 11 nucleotides match TRBD1. The CDR3 is 16 residues long. Germline lookup yields CDR1 SGHDT and CDR2 YYEEEE. The V and J ends lost 3 bases and 4 bases, in that order; junction bases with no gene match: 8. The chain's CDR3 is CASSSTGTGGFYGYTF. The CDR3 region has the DNA TGTGCCAGCAGCTCGACTGGGACAGGGGGTTTCTATGGCTACACCTTC.

This clone was seen just once. The chain is built from TRBV6-1 and TRBJ1-1; D not resolved. This CDR3 spans 12 amino acids. Germline lookup yields CDR1 MNHNS and CDR2 SASEGT. V was pared by 2 bases and J by 4 bases, with 5 bases between. CDR3 residues: CASSERRTEAFF. CDR3 DNA sequence: TGTGCCAGCAGTGAAAGGCGCACTGAAGCTTTCTTT.

This chain connects TRBV9 to TRBJ2-2, with D perhaps TRBD1 (6 bases). Germline loops: CDR1 SGDLS, CDR2 YYNGEE. This CDR3 comprises 15 residues. The V gene lost 4 bases and the J gene lost 1 base, with 11 bases spanning the gap. CDR3 region: CASSSRQENTGELFF. CDR3 in DNA: TGTGCCAGCAGCTCCCGACAGGAGAACACCGGGGAGCTGTTTTTT. The whole variable domain, remainder taken from reference TRBV9 and TRBJ2-2, is DSGVTQTPKHLITATGQRVTLRCSPRSGDLSVYWYQQSLDQGLQFLIQYYNGEERAKGNILERFSAQQFPDLHSELNLSSLELGDSALYFCASSSRQENTGELFFGEGSRLTVL.

The chain couples TRBV19 to TRBJ1-1, with D perhaps matching TRBD1 (6 bases). The V end lost 7 bases, the J end lost 4 bases, and 13 bases lay between the germline ends. The CDR3 covers 13 residues. Germline CDR1 and CDR2: LNHDA and SQIVND (reference sequence). In DNA form, the CDR3 reads TGTGCCAGTACCTGGGGGGCCCGCACTGAAGCTTTCTTT. Its protein product is CASTWGARTEAFF.

J is TRBJ2-7 and V is TRBV6-6; D gene uncertain. CDR3 length: 16 amino acids. The V end lost 5 bases, the J end lost 3 bases, and 20 bases lay between the germline ends. The germline CDR1 and CDR2 sequences are MNHNY and SVGAGI (reference sequence). CDR3 DNA sequence: TGTGCCAGCAGTAAGTACAGCGCCGACCTAAGCTACGAGCAGTACTTC. It specifies CASSKYSADLSYEQYF.

This sequence joins TRBV6-5 and TRBJ1-1, with TRBD1 identical over 10 bases. V lost 0 bases and J lost 6; bases outside the gene matches: 7. This CDR3 is built from 16 residues. Germline CDR1 and CDR2: MNHEY and SVGAGI. In DNA, the CDR3 is TGTGCCAGCAGTTACTCGAGGGACAGGGGAGGACCTGAAGCTTTCTTT. It encodes CASSYSRDRGGPEAFF.

The genes are TRBV10-3 and TRBJ2-3, with D perhaps given as TRBD1 or TRBD2 (5 bases each). The V and J ends lost 11 bases and 0 bases respectively, with 18 bases between them. There are 15 residues in the CDR3. Germline values: CDR1 ENHRY, CDR2 SYGVKD. CDR3 loop: CAVASGTPSTDTQYF. CDR3 coding DNA: TGTGCCGTAGCCTCCGGGACCCCCAGCACAGATACGCAGTATTTT.

The chain recombines TRBV5-6 with TRBJ1-2; the match to TRBD1 covers 7 bases. This CDR3 is 14 amino acids long. V was pared by 0 bases and J by 4 bases, with 3 bases of the junction left unmatched. The germline CDR1 and CDR2 sequences are SGHDT and YYEEEE. In nucleotides, the CDR3 is TGTGCCAGCAGCTTGGGGACAGGCCTCTATGGCTACACCTTC. Amino acids: CASSLGTGLYGYTF.

The rearrangement links TRBV14 to TRBJ2-5; D is unclear. This CDR3 region has 12 residues. Germline V CDR1 and CDR2: SGHDN, FVKESK. Trimming removed 4 bases from V and 4 bases from J, with 7 bases in between. The CDR3 reads CASSPPGETQYF. CDR3 bases: TGTGCCAGCAGCCCTCCAGGAGAGACCCAGTACTTC. The whole variable domain, remainder taken from reference TRBV14 and TRBJ2-5, is EAGVTQFPSHSVIEKGQTVTLRCDPISGHDNLYWYRRVMGKEIKFLLHFVKESKQDESGMPNNRFLAERTGGTYSTLKVQPAELEDSGVYFCASSPPGETQYFGPGTRLLVL.

The V and J genes are TRBV10-3 and TRBJ1-4; tentative D call: TRBD1 (5 bases). V dropped 3 bases and J dropped 7 bases, with 12 bases sitting between them. Germline V gene data show CDR1 as ENHRY and CDR2 as SYGVKD. The CDR3 sequence is 14 residues long. CDR3 loop: CAISDPQGGEKLFF. In DNA, the CDR3 is TGTGCCATCAGTGACCCGCAGGGAGGTGAAAAACTGTTTTTT.

The chain employs TRBV2 and TRBJ2-7; 11 positions match TRBD1. Germline V gene lookup returns CDR1 SNHLY and CDR2 FYNNEI. The CDR3 length is 14 residues. With 5 bases clipped from V and 2 bases from J, the junction kept 2 bases outside the gene matches. The chain's CDR3 is CASSSDRGPYEQYF. For the CDR3, the DNA is TGTGCCAGCAGTTCGGACAGGGGGCCCTACGAGCAGTACTTC.

The chain has TRBV19 and TRBJ1-1; no firm D call. Per the germline V gene, CDR1 is LNHDA and CDR2 is SQIVND (reference sequence). V lost 8 bases, J lost 0 bases, and 4 bases lay in between. The CDR3 length is 11 residues. CDR3 loop: CASSVNTEAFF. CDR3 bases: TGTGCCAGTTCAGTGAACACTGAAGCTTTCTTT.

This chain uses TRBV19 with TRBJ2-3; the match to TRBD2 covers 8 bases. This CDR3 is 15 amino acids long. V lost 6 bases, J lost 1 base, and 6 bases stayed unmatched. Per the germline V gene, CDR1 is LNHDA and CDR2 is SQIVND (reference sequence). CDR3 protein: CASRDAGGGTDTQYF. In DNA, the CDR3 is TGTGCCAGTAGGGACGCGGGGGGAGGCACAGATACGCAGTATTTT. The variable domain in full, with the rest retrieved from reference TRBV19 and TRBJ2-3, is DGGITQSPKYLFRKEGQNVTLSCEQNLNHDAMYWYRQDPGQGLRLIYYSQIVNDFQKGDIAEGYSVSREKKESFPLTVTSAQKNPTAFYLCASRDAGGGTDTQYFGPGTRLTVL.

The genes are TRBV21-1 and TRBJ2-5. TRBV21-1 is marked as a pseudogene. CDR3 size: 9 residues. The CDR3 DNA follows: TGTGCCAGCAGAGAGACCCAGTACTTC. This translates into CASRETQYF.

The V gene is TRBV7-9, the J gene TRBJ1-5; D call uncertain. The germline V gene has CDR1 SEHNR and CDR2 FQNEAQ (reference sequence). The ends were cut back, 3 bases at V and 0 bases at J, with 3 bases in the middle. The CDR3 has 13 amino acids. The CDR3 sequence: CASSFGSNQPQHF. As DNA, the CDR3 is TGTGCCAGCAGCTTTGGTAGCAATCAGCCCCAGCATTTT.

This clone has a handful of counts. The CDR3 DNA is TGTGCCAGCAGCCGGGACCTCTATGGCTACACCTTC. Protein sequence: CASSRDLYGYTF. The chain links TRBV7-8 to TRBJ1-2; possibly TRBD1 for D (5 bases). V lost 5 bases and J lost 4, with 8 bases in between. CDR3 length: 12 residues. Germline V gene data show CDR1 as SGHVS and CDR2 as FQNEAQ.

This sequence joins TRBV2 and TRBJ1-1; no firm D call. CDR3 size: 14 residues. The ends were cut back, 7 bases at V and 2 bases at J, with 14 bases in the middle. Per germline, CDR1 SNHLY and CDR2 FYNNEI. Here the CDR3 reads CASKEKTVNTEAFF. In DNA form, the CDR3 reads TGTGCCAGCAAAGAAAAGACGGTAAACACTGAAGCTTTCTTT. Drawing the rest from reference TRBV2 and TRBJ1-1, the complete variable domain is EPEVTQTPSHQVTQMGQEVILRCVPISNHLYFYWYRQILGQKVEFLVSFYNNEISEKSEIFDDQFSVERPDGSNFTLKIRSTKLEDSAMYFCASKEKTVNTEAFFGQGTRLTVV.